This note documents a single TCR beta chain sequence. As yet, its antigen is unknown. The data are from a study of OX40 agonist ivuxolimab in advanced cancers. The overall study: Ivuxolimab, an agonist antibody against OX40 (CD134), was given to patients. Every patient in dose escalation had hepatocellular carcinoma, melanoma, renal cell or head and neck cancer. A partial response was reached by three patients: one with hepatocellular carcinoma and two with cutaneous melanoma. Study observations and caveats: Partly responding patients at 0.1-3.0 mg/kg showed some of the smallest clonal expansion.

Sequencing was performed with immunoSEQ multiplex PCR; in TCRdb, only in-frame clones are kept and a portion is missing. The sample lists 70,000 to 75,000 clones; about 91% were seen once. The CDR3 loop spans 15 amino acids. Germline V gene lookup returns CDR1 MNHNS and CDR2 SASEGT. Germline trimming cut 0 bases from V and 7 bases from J; bases unmatched to any gene: 5. The source is an adult with an advanced solid tumor such as melanoma, head and neck, liver or kidney cancer. This specimen was CD4+ or CD8+ T cells sorted from blood, taken in a trial of the OX40 agonist ivuxolimab. The V and J genes are TRBV6-1 and TRBJ1-5; 8 bases agree with TRBD1. The CDR3 DNA sequence: TGTGCCAGCAGTGAAGCGGCAGGGGGCGGCCAGCCCCAGCATTTT. It translates to CASSEAAGGGQPQHF.